Below are 27 T cell receptor beta chains sequenced from a single sample in a study of cytomegalovirus exposure and HLA in healthy donors. Researchers ran the PCR with 60 Vbeta and 13 Jbeta primers. TCRdb's copy holds only in-frame clones and misses some; the assay was immunoSEQ multiplex PCR. The data show tens of thousands of clones, with 70% to 75% seen just once and roughly 4.2% held by the top ten. Sequencing was performed on PBMCs. Source of these receptors: a man in his fifties or sixties in good health and CMV-seronegative.

A single count supports this clone. The J gene is TRBJ1-4, the V gene TRBV5-1; perhaps TRBD1 as D (6 bases). This CDR3 spans 16 amino acids. Trimming stripped 3 bases from V and 4 bases from J, with 16 bases between. CDR1 is SGHRS and CDR2 is YFSETQ in the germline V gene. CDR3 bases: TGCGCCAGCAGCTACTATGGACAGCCGGGTAATGAAAAACTGTTTTTT. Encoded protein: CASSYYGQPGNEKLFF.

This chain connects TRBV6-6 to TRBJ1-4; a possible D gene is TRBD1 (6 bases). V lost 0 bases to trimming and J lost 8 bases, with 13 bases between them. CDR3 size: 15 residues. The V gene's germline CDR1 is MNHNY and CDR2 SVGAGI (reference sequence). This CDR3 is CASSYSEQGREKLFF. CDR3 in DNA: TGTGCCAGCAGTTACTCGGAACAGGGTCGAGAAAAACTGTTTTTT.

This clone was counted between two and nine times. This rearrangement joins TRBV6-5 to TRBJ1-1, with D unresolved. V gave up 10 bases and J gave up 4 bases, with 7 bases separating them. The CDR3 is 10 amino acids. CDR1 and CDR2 (germline): MNHEY, SVGAGI. The CDR3 DNA is TGTGCCACCCATAGCACTGAAGCTTTCTTT. As protein: CATHSTEAFF.

This clone was observed a handful of times. The chain couples TRBV4-1 to TRBJ1-1; no definite D call. V was cut by 4 bases and J by 1 base, with 10 bases left in between. Per the germline V gene, CDR1 is MGHRA and CDR2 is YSYEKL. The CDR3 is 14 residues long. In DNA, the CDR3 is TGCGCCAGCAGCCCAAGAGGTGGGAACACTGAAGCTTTCTTT. It is translated as CASSPRGGNTEAFF.

J is TRBJ2-3 and V is TRBV5-1, with D perhaps TRBD2 (6 bases). The CDR3 totals 16 residues. CDR1 and CDR2 (germline): SGHRS, YFSETQ. Trimming cost V 0 bases and J 3 bases, with 14 bases left between them. CDR3 sequence: CASSLDGLGGTDTQYF. DNA for the CDR3: TGCGCCAGCAGCTTGGACGGACTGGGGGGAACAGATACGCAGTATTTT.

This chain links TRBV19 with TRBJ1-2, with a tentative D call TRBD1 (5 bases). Germline V gene data show CDR1 as LNHDA and CDR2 as SQIVND (reference sequence). The CDR3 totals 15 residues. Trimming shortened V by 6 bases and J by 5 bases, and 19 bases separated the two germline ends. The CDR3 DNA reads as TGTGCCAGTAGCCTGGCCCGGGACTCCCTTTATGGCTACACCTTC. Translated: CASSLARDSLYGYTF. The variable domain in full, with the rest retrieved from reference TRBV19 and TRBJ1-2, is DGGITQSPKYLFRKEGQNVTLSCEQNLNHDAMYWYRQDPGQGLRLIYYSQIVNDFQKGDIAEGYSVSREKKESFPLTVTSAQKNPTAFYLCASSLARDSLYGYTFGSGTRLTVV.

V is TRBV13 and J is TRBJ2-2; 9 bases are shared with TRBD2. V dropped 3 bases and J dropped 7; count of bases not matched to a gene: 12. CDR3 length: 17 amino acids. Germline CDR1 is PRHDT and CDR2 is FYEKMQ (reference sequence). CDR3 loop: CASSLTGERGAGGELFF. CDR3 sequence (DNA): TGTGCCAGCAGCTTGACCGGGGAGCGGGGGGCTGGCGGGGAGCTGTTTTTT.

The rearrangement uses TRBV19 and TRBJ2-7, with TRBD1 identical over 10 bases. CDR1 and CDR2 (germline): LNHDA, SQIVND (reference sequence). The CDR3 sequence is 14 residues long. V dropped 7 bases and J dropped 2; count of bases not matched to a gene: 5. DNA of the CDR3: TGTGCCAGTAAGGGGACAGGGGCGACCTACGAGCAGTACTTC. Amino acids: CASKGTGATYEQYF.

The chain is built from TRBV4-1 and TRBJ1-1, with 7 bases identical to TRBD1. Losses at the gene ends were 2 bases for V and 4 bases for J; bases not matched to a gene: 7. CDR1 is MGHRA, CDR2 YSYEKL, per germline. The length of the CDR3 is 15 residues. The CDR3 here is CASSQYRGDGTEAFF. In nucleotides, the CDR3 is TGCGCCAGCAGCCAATACAGGGGTGACGGCACTGAAGCTTTCTTT.

The chain employs TRBV5-1 and TRBJ1-1; 7 bases line up with TRBD1. Germline V lookup: CDR1 SGHRS, CDR2 YFSETQ. V shed 4 bases and J 11 bases; nucleotides not matched to a gene: 8. The CDR3 runs 12 residues. The CDR3 DNA reads TGCGCCAGCAGCCTACAGGGGTTGATCGCTTTCTTT. Protein product: CASSLQGLIAFF.

The rearrangement links TRBV19 to TRBJ2-7, with a weak D call TRBD1 (5 bases). V lost 5 bases and J lost 5, with 16 bases in between. Germline values: CDR1 LNHDA, CDR2 SQIVND (reference sequence). This CDR3 has 14 amino acids. CDR3 protein: CASSPRPGYNEQYF. DNA of the CDR3: TGTGCCAGTAGTCCTAGGCCAGGGTATAACGAGCAGTACTTC.

Only one count was recorded for this clone. The V call is TRBV5-8, the J call TRBJ1-2; no clear D gene. From germline, CDR1 is SGHTS and CDR2 YDEGEE. Trimming left V 0 bases short and J 4 bases short, with 16 bases between. The CDR3 runs 16 residues. The CDR3 coding sequence is TGTGCCAGCAGCTTGGCTGGGAGCCCTAAACTCTATGGCTACACCTTC. This encodes CASSLAGSPKLYGYTF.

The V call is TRBV30, the J call TRBJ2-1, with 8 positions matching TRBD2. Germline-derived CDR1 and CDR2 are GTSNPN and SVGIG (reference sequence). V lost 0 bases to trimming and J lost 6 bases; unmatched junction nucleotides: 7. This CDR3 region has 15 residues. The CDR3 sequence is CAWSVRGGVVNEQFF. In DNA form, the CDR3 reads TGTGCCTGGAGTGTACGGGGGGGGGTGGTCAATGAGCAGTTCTTC.

This clone has only a few counts. The chain couples TRBV6-5 to TRBJ1-2; TRBD1 matches at 10 bases. Losses at the gene ends were 0 bases for V and 8 bases for J; bases not matched to a gene: 6. The CDR3 consists of 15 residues. CDR1 and CDR2 from the germline V gene are MNHEY and SVGAGI. The CDR3 DNA is TGTGCCAGCAGTTACTCAGACAGGGGGCTCTGGGGCTACACCTTC. It specifies CASSYSDRGLWGYTF.

The CDR3: CASSSLTSGGATDTQYF. CDR3 nucleotides: TGTGCCAGCAGCTCCTTGACTAGCGGGGGGGCGACAGATACGCAGTATTTT. The chain couples TRBV7-9 to TRBJ2-3; 14 nucleotides agree with TRBD2. Germline trimming cut 4 bases from V and 3 bases from J; bases unmatched to any gene: 6. Germline V gene sequence: CDR1 SEHNR, CDR2 FQNEAQ (reference sequence). CDR3 length: 17 residues.

V usage is TRBV4-1 and J usage is TRBJ2-3; D might be TRBD1 (6 bases). The germline CDR1 and CDR2 sequences are MGHRA and YSYEKL. The CDR3 has 14 residues. Trimming removed 3 bases at V and 5 bases at J, with 12 bases between. The CDR3 reads CASSQPGQIDTQYF. The CDR3 DNA follows: TGCGCCAGCAGCCAGCCGGGACAAATAGATACGCAGTATTTT.

The chain combines TRBV30 with TRBJ1-1, with 9 bases lining up with TRBD1. The germline V gene has CDR1 GTSNPN and CDR2 SVGIG (reference sequence). This CDR3 comprises 15 residues. J gave up 1 base and V 5 bases, and 8 bases lay outside the gene matches. The chain's CDR3 is CAWDQMDRGNTEAFF. In DNA, the CDR3 is TGTGCCTGGGACCAAATGGACAGGGGGAACACTGAAGCTTTCTTT.

The chain employs TRBV5-8 and TRBJ1-1; 9 bases line up with TRBD1. CDR1 SGHTS and CDR2 YDEGEE come from the germline V gene. The CDR3 covers 18 residues. V shed 1 base, J shed 0 bases, and the junction held 10 bases outside the gene matches. The CDR3 here is CASSLMVGDRAVNTEAFF. CDR3 bases: TGTGCCAGCAGCTTGATGGTTGGGGACAGGGCGGTGAACACTGAAGCTTTCTTT.

This rearrangement joins TRBV7-9 to TRBJ2-7; no definite D call. The V end was cut by 5 bases, the J end by 2 bases, with 4 bases between. The CDR3 length is 11 residues. Germline V gene sequence: CDR1 SEHNR, CDR2 FQNEAQ (reference sequence). DNA of the CDR3: TGTGCCAGCAGCCGTACCTACGAGCAGTACTTC. It translates to CASSRTYEQYF.

The V gene is TRBV6-5, the J gene TRBJ2-3; 7 bases line up with TRBD2. CDR1 and CDR2 (germline): MNHEY, SVGAGI. V lost 8 bases and J lost 5; bases outside the gene matches: 10. There are 14 residues in the CDR3. The DNA of the CDR3 is TGTGCCAGCGGCCGGGGAGGGCCAGAAGATACGCAGTATTTT. This encodes CASGRGGPEDTQYF.

The V and J genes are TRBV9 and TRBJ2-7, with 7 bases that match TRBD1. Germline CDR1 is SGDLS and CDR2 is YYNGEE. V lost 2 bases and J lost 9; bases outside the gene matches: 14. CDR3 length: 15 amino acids. The CDR3: CASSVGDSPVFGQYF. The CDR3 DNA follows: TGTGCCAGCAGCGTTGGGGACAGCCCCGTCTTTGGGCAGTACTTC.

The V gene is TRBV7-3, the J gene TRBJ2-7, with D perhaps matching TRBD1 (7 bases). This CDR3 is 15 amino acids long. V lost 2 bases and J lost 2, with 13 bases in between. CDR1 is SGHTA, CDR2 FQGTGA, per germline. CDR3 nucleotides: TGTGCCAGCAGCTTAGTTTCAGGGGGGCCCTACGAGCAGTACTTC. Residues: CASSLVSGGPYEQYF.

This chain links TRBV2 with TRBJ2-2; D is perhaps TRBD2 (7 bases). This CDR3 has 15 residues. The V gene's germline CDR1 is SNHLY and CDR2 FYNNEI. Trimming left V 6 bases short and J 4 bases short, with 15 bases between. The CDR3 sequence: CASSALGGATGELFF. As DNA, the CDR3 is TGTGCCAGCAGCGCCTTAGGGGGGGCCACCGGGGAGCTGTTTTTT. Supplemented by reference TRBV2 and TRBJ2-2, the full variable domain reads EPEVTQTPSHQVTQMGQEVILRCVPISNHLYFYWYRQILGQKVEFLVSFYNNEISEKSEIFDDQFSVERPDGSNFTLKIRSTKLEDSAMYFCASSALGGATGELFFGEGSRLTVL.

A few counts support this clone. This chain links TRBV6-1 with TRBJ1-1; 7 bases match TRBD1. Per the germline V gene, CDR1 is MNHNS and CDR2 is SASEGT. This CDR3 region has 14 residues. V lost 5 bases and J lost 6; bases outside the gene matches: 9. The chain's CDR3 is CASSPTGTTAEAFF. The CDR3 DNA reads TGTGCCAGCAGTCCGACAGGGACGACAGCTGAAGCTTTCTTT.

The chain uses TRBV6-6 and TRBJ1-2; D ambiguous. Trimming removed 2 bases at V and 7 bases at J, with 17 bases between. CDR3 length equals 15 residues. The germline V gene encodes CDR1 MNHNY and CDR2 SVGAGI (reference sequence). In nucleotides, the CDR3 is TGTGCCAGCAGTTACCCCACCCAGCGCGTAGGTGGCTACACCTTC. Amino acids: CASSYPTQRVGGYTF.

As regards this clone: In the same sample, other DNA sequences code for this CDR3. The rearrangement joins TRBV25-1 to TRBJ1-1; 8 bases align to TRBD1. Germline assignment: CDR1 MGHDK and CDR2 SYGVNS. Trimming cost V 1 base and J 8 bases; bases outside gene matches: 3. The CDR3 extends over 13 amino acids. In DNA form, the CDR3 reads TGTGCCAGCAGTGAATCTGACAGGGGAGAAGCTTTCTTT. Protein sequence: CASSESDRGEAFF.

The chain recombines TRBV6-5 with TRBJ1-1; D perhaps matches TRBD1 (6 bases). The CDR3 totals 16 residues. Germline V gene sequence: CDR1 MNHEY, CDR2 SVGAGI. V lost 0 bases and J 8 bases, leaving 19 bases between the germline ends. DNA for the CDR3: TGTGCCAGCAGTTACTCGATGTCCAGCCCCGGGACAGAAGCTTTCTTT. It encodes CASSYSMSSPGTEAFF.